These 27 T cell receptor beta chains came from one sample sequenced in a study of blood T cell repertoires in COVID-19. Assay: immunoSEQ multiplex PCR; the TCRdb copy retains only in-frame clones and omits some. Here the sample spans about 210,000 clones, about four fifths being singletons. Sequencing was done on a sample of PBMCs or T cells enriched from blood (not recorded which). These receptors all stem from a woman between 50 and 59 years old with acute COVID-19.

This rearrangement joins TRBV30 to TRBJ1-5; TRBD1 is a possible D gene (6 bases). This CDR3 region has 13 residues. The germline V gene encodes CDR1 GTSNPN and CDR2 SVGIG (reference sequence). Trimming removed 0 bases at V and 14 bases at J, with 17 bases between. The DNA of the CDR3 is TGTGCCTGGAGTGTACAGGGTAGGGGGAGCAAGCATTTT. This sequence encodes CAWSVQGRGSKHF.

This clone was counted a few times. The J gene is TRBJ2-1, the V gene TRBV4-3, with 7 bases lining up with TRBD1. Germline lookup yields CDR1 LGHNA and CDR2 YSLEER. The length of the CDR3 is 15 residues. The V and J ends lost 0 bases and 4 bases, in that order; junction bases with no gene match: 3. CDR3 DNA sequence: TGCGCCAGCAGCCAAGAAACGGGACAGTACAATGAGCAGTTCTTC. Translating it yields CASSQETGQYNEQFF.

J is TRBJ2-6 and V is TRBV4-3, with unresolved D. V lost 1 base and J lost 4, with 8 bases in between. This CDR3 contains 15 residues. The germline V gene encodes CDR1 LGHNA and CDR2 YSLEER. CDR3 nucleotide sequence: TGCGCCAGCAGCCAAGCAGGCACAGGGGCCAACGTCCTGACTTTC. Translated: CASSQAGTGANVLTF.

V gene TRBV14 combines with J gene TRBJ2-7, with D possibly TRBD2 on 5 matching bases. V lost 1 base to trimming and J lost 6 bases, with 16 bases between them. CDR1 and CDR2 from the germline V gene are SGHDN and FVKESK. The CDR3 is 15 amino acids. As DNA, the CDR3 is TGTGCCAGCAGCCAAGCGGAGTCAGCCGGGGTCGAGCAGTACTTC. Its translation is CASSQAESAGVEQYF.

The V and J genes are TRBV7-3 and TRBJ2-4; tentative D call: TRBD1 (6 bases). The V gene lost 5 bases and the J gene lost 1 base, with 15 bases spanning the gap. Germline CDR1 is SGHTA and CDR2 is FQGTGA. The CDR3 runs 16 residues. The CDR3 sequence: CASSPGSGAAKNIQYF. The DNA for the CDR3 is TGTGCCAGCAGCCCGGGCTCAGGGGCGGCCAAAAACATTCAGTACTTC.

The V call is TRBV7-9, the J call TRBJ1-1, with D hard to call. Germline V CDR1 and CDR2: SEHNR, FQNEAQ (reference sequence). CDR3 length: 14 amino acids. Between the trimmed V and J ends, which lost 0 bases and 4 bases, there was a span of 9 bases. The CDR3 nucleotides read TGTGCCAGCAGCTTAGCGGGCAGCTCCACTGAAGCTTTCTTT. Translation gives CASSLAGSSTEAFF. The full variable domain, with the rest looked up from reference TRBV7-9 and TRBJ1-1, is DTGVSQNPRHKITKRGQNVTFRCDPISEHNRLYWYRQTLGQGPEFLTYFQNEAQLEKSRLLSDRFSAERPKGSFSTLEIQRTEQGDSAMYLCASSLAGSSTEAFFGQGTRLTVV.

This chain uses TRBV19 with TRBJ2-3; 8 bases align to TRBD2. The CDR3 has 15 residues. The germline V gene encodes CDR1 LNHDA and CDR2 SQIVND (reference sequence). The V segment lost 3 bases and the J segment 2 bases; nucleotides outside the gene matches: 4. CDR3 in amino acids: CASSISGVTTDTQYF. In nucleotides, the CDR3 is TGTGCCAGTAGTATTAGCGGGGTAACCACAGATACGCAGTATTTT.

This chain uses TRBV28 with TRBJ1-1, with D unclear. V gave up 2 bases and J gave up 2 bases, with 3 bases separating them. From germline, CDR1 is MDHEN and CDR2 SYDVKM. The CDR3 loop spans 12 amino acids. CDR3 nucleotides: TGTGCCAGCAGTTTACCAAACACTGAAGCTTTCTTT. Its protein product is CASSLPNTEAFF.

The chain uses TRBV3-1 (or the pseudogene TRBV3-2) and TRBJ2-7; 9 nucleotides line up with TRBD1. CDR1 is LGHDT, CDR2 YNNKEL, per germline (reference sequence). The CDR3 extends over 18 amino acids. With V trimmed by 4 bases and J by 4 bases, 17 bases remained unmatched. Here the CDR3 DNA reads TGTGCCAGCAGCCCGACGGAGCGCCAGGGACAGGGCTTGTACGAGCAGTACTTC. Its translation: CASSPTERQGQGLYEQYF.

The V and J genes are TRBV12-5 and TRBJ2-3, with TRBD2 identical over 9 bases. Germline CDR1 is LGHNT and CDR2 is FRNRAP. CDR3 length: 17 residues. Losses at the gene ends were 7 bases for V and 4 bases for J; bases not matched to a gene: 15. This chain's CDR3 is CASAPAILAGSADTQYF. The CDR3 nucleotides are TGTGCTAGTGCCCCAGCGATTCTAGCGGGGAGTGCAGATACGCAGTATTTT.

This sequence joins TRBV6-5 and TRBJ1-3; no clear D gene. Trimming pared 5 bases from V and 2 bases from J, leaving 13 bases between. There are 15 residues in the CDR3. Germline assignment: CDR1 MNHEY and CDR2 SVGAGI. CDR3 bases: TGTGCCAGCAGTAGCTCGAGGTCGCCTGGAAACACCATATATTTT. This codes for CASSSSRSPGNTIYF.

The chain couples TRBV2 to TRBJ2-5; 12 bases are a match to TRBD2. After removal of 6 bases from V and 1 base from J, the junction contained 9 bases not matched to a gene. This CDR3 spans 17 amino acids. Germline lookup yields CDR1 SNHLY and CDR2 FYNNEI. The chain's CDR3 is CASRKFELAGGQETQYF. In DNA form, the CDR3 reads TGTGCCAGCAGAAAGTTCGAACTAGCGGGGGGCCAAGAGACCCAGTACTTC. Filled out from reference TRBV2 and TRBJ2-5, the complete variable domain reads EPEVTQTPSHQVTQMGQEVILRCVPISNHLYFYWYRQILGQKVEFLVSFYNNEISEKSEIFDDQFSVERPDGSNFTLKIRSTKLEDSAMYFCASRKFELAGGQETQYFGPGTRLLVL.

This clone was observed a few times. The sample carries other DNA sequences with the same CDR3. This rearrangement joins TRBV9 to TRBJ1-2; tentatively, D is TRBD1 (6 bases). This CDR3 region has 14 residues. Per the germline V gene, CDR1 is SGDLS and CDR2 is YYNGEE. Trimming stripped 0 bases from V and 8 bases from J, with 14 bases between. CDR3: CASSVGTAGGGYTF. CDR3 bases: TGTGCCAGCAGCGTAGGGACAGCTGGGGGAGGCTACACCTTC. The full variable domain, with the rest looked up from reference TRBV9 and TRBJ1-2, is DSGVTQTPKHLITATGQRVTLRCSPRSGDLSVYWYQQSLDQGLQFLIQYYNGEERAKGNILERFSAQQFPDLHSELNLSSLELGDSALYFCASSVGTAGGGYTFGSGTRLTVV.

Written as DNA, the CDR3 is TGCGCCAGCAGCCAAGCCTACTCCTACGAGCAGTACTTC. Its translation is CASSQAYSYEQYF. The chain couples TRBV4-1 to TRBJ2-7; D remains unclear. Trimming removed 1 base at V and 0 bases at J, with 4 bases between. The CDR3 totals 13 residues. Germline V lookup: CDR1 MGHRA, CDR2 YSYEKL.

In nucleotides, the CDR3 is TGTGCCAGCATGGGAGGGGTTCTCGGTGGCTACACCTTC. Translated: CASMGGVLGGYTF. The chain joins TRBV11-2 to TRBJ1-2; D might be TRBD1 (5 bases). V shed 7 bases and J shed 7 bases, with 16 bases lying between them. This CDR3 region has 13 residues. CDR1 and CDR2 from the germline V gene are SGHAT and FQNNGV.

This sequence joins TRBV29-1 and TRBJ1-1; D is unresolved. The germline V gene encodes CDR1 SQVTM and CDR2 ANQGSEA. This CDR3 region has 13 residues. Trimming shortened V by 4 bases and J by 1 base, and 10 bases separated the two germline ends. The CDR3 is CSVAEGGNTEAFF. The CDR3 nucleotides read TGCAGCGTTGCTGAGGGAGGGAACACTGAAGCTTTCTTT.

The chain joins TRBV28 to TRBJ2-7, with 8 bases that match TRBD1. Unmatched junction bases numbered 9, after V lost 6 bases and J lost 5 bases. From germline, CDR1 is MDHEN and CDR2 SYDVKM. This CDR3 is 14 amino acids long. CDR3: CASRGQGHSHEQYF. CDR3 nucleotides: TGTGCCAGCAGAGGACAGGGTCATAGCCACGAGCAGTACTTC. Combining the CDR3 with reference TRBV28 and TRBJ2-7 gives the whole variable domain DVKVTQSSRYLVKRTGEKVFLECVQDMDHENMFWYRQDPGLGLRLIYFSYDVKMKEKGDIPEGYSVSREKKERFSLILESASTNQTSMYLCASRGQGHSHEQYFGPGTRLTVT.

This clone was seen only once. The chain employs TRBV28 and TRBJ1-1, with TRBD1 as a possible D gene (6 bases). The CDR3 runs 14 residues. Germline V gene lookup returns CDR1 MDHEN and CDR2 SYDVKM. Trimming stripped 6 bases from V and 8 bases from J, with 19 bases between. The CDR3 protein is CASSPRPRQVEAFF. The DNA for the CDR3 is TGTGCCAGCAGCCCAAGACCCCGACAGGTCGAAGCTTTCTTT.

The CDR3 loop reads CASKGRGNEQYF. CDR3 nucleotide sequence: TGTGCCAGCAAGGGTCGGGGGAACGAGCAGTACTTC. The V call is TRBV2, the J call TRBJ2-7; D is perhaps TRBD2 (6 bases). CDR3 size: 12 residues. Looked up from germline, CDR1 is SNHLY and CDR2 is FYNNEI. V lost 7 bases and J 5 bases, leaving 12 bases between the germline ends.

This rearrangement joins TRBV10-3 to TRBJ2-3; 8 bases agree with TRBD2. V was pared by 6 bases and J by 5 bases, with 13 bases of the junction left unmatched. CDR1 ENHRY and CDR2 SYGVKD come from the germline V gene. The CDR3 extends over 16 amino acids. The CDR3 region has the DNA TGTGCCATCAGCGAGAGGTCCGGGAGGGCCTTAGATACGCAGTATTTT. Amino acids: CAISERSGRALDTQYF.

J is TRBJ2-3 and V is TRBV5-5; TRBD2 agrees at 7 bases. The V and J ends lost 6 bases and 3 bases, in that order; junction bases with no gene match: 10. The CDR3 length is 15 residues. CDR1 and CDR2 (germline): SGHKS, YYEKEE (reference sequence). Written as DNA, the CDR3 is TGTGCCAGCACCACCCAGCCTAGCGGAACAGATACGCAGTATTTT. It specifies CASTTQPSGTDTQYF.

The gene calls are TRBV20-1 and TRBJ1-4, with D maybe TRBD1 (5 bases). This CDR3 contains 14 residues. Trimming removed 3 bases at V and 6 bases at J, with 14 bases between. Germline V CDR1 and CDR2: DFQATT, SNEGSKA (reference sequence). The CDR3 here is CSASSRQPYEKLFF. The CDR3 DNA reads as TGCAGTGCTAGTTCTAGACAGCCTTATGAAAAACTGTTTTTT.

This CDR3 reads CASSVYNYGYTF. The CDR3 DNA follows: TGTGCCAGCAGTGTATATAACTATGGCTACACCTTC. This chain joins TRBV2 and TRBJ1-2; no clear D gene. There are 12 residues in the CDR3. The germline V gene encodes CDR1 SNHLY and CDR2 FYNNEI. The V end was cut by 4 bases, the J end by 1 base, with 4 bases between.

This clone was seen a handful of times. This sequence joins TRBV5-6 and TRBJ1-1, with TRBD1 as a possible D gene (5 bases). This CDR3 contains 13 residues. Germline lookup yields CDR1 SGHDT and CDR2 YYEEEE. V was cut by 2 bases and J by 6 bases, with 11 bases left in between. The CDR3 loop reads CASSLIRVAEAFF. CDR3 nucleotides: TGTGCCAGCAGCTTAATCAGGGTCGCTGAAGCTTTCTTT.

This rearrangement joins TRBV2 to TRBJ2-3, with TRBD2 matching over 14 bases. The CDR3 is made up of 18 amino acids. Germline loops: CDR1 SNHLY, CDR2 FYNNEI. With V trimmed by 6 bases and J by 2 bases, 10 bases remained unmatched. The CDR3: CASRTGTSGGVITDTQYF. In DNA, the CDR3 is TGTGCCAGCAGGACCGGGACTAGCGGGGGCGTGATCACAGATACGCAGTATTTT. Based on the CDR3 plus reference TRBV2 and TRBJ2-3, the full variable domain is EPEVTQTPSHQVTQMGQEVILRCVPISNHLYFYWYRQILGQKVEFLVSFYNNEISEKSEIFDDQFSVERPDGSNFTLKIRSTKLEDSAMYFCASRTGTSGGVITDTQYFGPGTRLTVL.

The chain carries TRBV2 and TRBJ2-5, with 14 bases matching TRBD2. Germline values: CDR1 SNHLY, CDR2 FYNNEI. The CDR3 is 17 residues long. After removal of 5 bases from V and 4 bases from J, the junction contained 9 bases not matched to a gene. Here the CDR3 reads CASSRYRGTSGGETQYF. The DNA of the CDR3 is TGTGCCAGCAGTCGTTACCGAGGGACTAGCGGGGGAGAGACCCAGTACTTC. The complete variable domain, with remaining parts taken from reference TRBV2 and TRBJ2-5, reads EPEVTQTPSHQVTQMGQEVILRCVPISNHLYFYWYRQILGQKVEFLVSFYNNEISEKSEIFDDQFSVERPDGSNFTLKIRSTKLEDSAMYFCASSRYRGTSGGETQYFGPGTRLLVL.

This sequence joins TRBV19 and TRBJ2-1, with 16 bases that match TRBD2. Germline V gene sequence: CDR1 LNHDA, CDR2 SQIVND (reference sequence). The CDR3 has 15 amino acids. After removal of 7 bases from V and 7 bases from J, the junction contained 4 bases not matched to a gene. The CDR3 region is CASTKGLAGGNEQFF. The DNA for the CDR3 is TGTGCCAGTACCAAGGGACTAGCGGGAGGGAATGAGCAGTTCTTC. Supplemented by reference TRBV19 and TRBJ2-1, the full variable domain reads DGGITQSPKYLFRKEGQNVTLSCEQNLNHDAMYWYRQDPGQGLRLIYYSQIVNDFQKGDIAEGYSVSREKKESFPLTVTSAQKNPTAFYLCASTKGLAGGNEQFFGPGTRLTVL.